This is a list of T cell receptor beta chains from one sample in a study of T cell clonotyping in hematopoietic cell transplantation. Measured with immunoSEQ multiplex PCR; TCRdb has only the in-frame clones, and not every one. The sample contains approximately 46,000 clones, 86% of which appear only once. Material: peripheral blood mononuclear cells, obtained before stem cell transplant. These receptor sequences come from a man between 60 and 70 years old with biphenotypic leukemia. Some clones in this sample may be carry-over from other donors' samples. Each CDR3 is given with its conserved first and last residue.

v_call: TRBV9
j_call: TRBJ2-3
cdr3_aa: CASSPSVGTSTDTQYF

v_call: TRBV29-1
j_call: TRBJ2-5
cdr3_aa: CSGLAGAGETQYF

v_call: TRBV2
j_call: TRBJ2-5
cdr3_aa: CASSLRQAEETQYF

v_call: TRBV28
j_call: TRBJ1-2
cdr3_aa: CASTLGQGAIGYTF

v_call: TRBV5-1
j_call: TRBJ2-1
cdr3_aa: CASSSRQGSDGEQFF

v_call: TRBV5-8
j_call: TRBJ1-1
cdr3_aa: CASSYGRGSYTEAFF

v_call: TRBV19
j_call: TRBJ2-3
cdr3_aa: CASSISGSGADTQYF

v_call: TRBV19
j_call: TRBJ2-1
cdr3_aa: CASSILLAVYNEQFF

v_call: TRBV6-5
j_call: TRBJ1-2
cdr3_aa: CASSQPSQGDYGYTF

v_call: TRBV7-2
j_call: TRBJ2-1
cdr3_aa: CASSLLAYEQFF

v_call: TRBV5-1
j_call: TRBJ2-2
cdr3_aa: CASSKGLAENTGELFF

v_call: TRBV6-1
j_call: TRBJ1-1
cdr3_aa: CASIQGMGTEAFF